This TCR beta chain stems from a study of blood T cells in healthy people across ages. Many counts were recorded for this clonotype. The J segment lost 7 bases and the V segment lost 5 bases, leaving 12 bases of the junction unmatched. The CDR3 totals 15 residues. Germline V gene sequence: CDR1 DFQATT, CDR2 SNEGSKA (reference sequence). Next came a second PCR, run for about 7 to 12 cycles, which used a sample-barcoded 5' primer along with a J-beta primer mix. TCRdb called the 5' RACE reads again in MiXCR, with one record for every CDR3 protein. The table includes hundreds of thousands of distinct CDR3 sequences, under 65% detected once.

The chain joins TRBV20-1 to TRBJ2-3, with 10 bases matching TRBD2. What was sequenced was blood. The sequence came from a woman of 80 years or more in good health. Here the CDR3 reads CSALPYLAGVYTQYF. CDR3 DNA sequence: TGCAGTGCTCTACCCTATCTAGCGGGAGTATATACGCAGTATTTT.